This is a list of T cell receptor beta chains from one sample in a study of siplizumab effects on memory and regulatory T cells. The assay was immunoSEQ multiplex PCR, and TCRdb's table has in-frame clones only and misses some. Among around 45,000 clones listed, about 88% were seen once. Material: naive CD8+ T cells sorted from blood. Receptors were obtained from a human donor in good health. Both conserved end residues are part of each CDR3. A D gene is named only where the DNA matches it firmly. Where a row states a size, it is once, few, many or the class of an expanded clone; other rows omit it.

v_call	d_call	j_call	clone_size	cdr3_nt	cdr3_aa
TRBV10-2	NA	TRBJ2-1	NA	TGCGCCAGCAGTGCCCTGACAAATGAGCAGTTCTTC	CASSALTNEQFF
TRBV6-4	NA	TRBJ1-2	NA	TGTGCCAGCAGTGATGAGACAGTCCGAGGCTACACCTTC	CASSDETVRGYTF
TRBV7-6	NA	TRBJ1-1	NA	TGTGCCAGCAGCTTAGGGGCTGGGGGGCTTATGAACACTGAAGCTTTCTTT	CASSLGAGGLMNTEAFF
TRBV6-1	TRBD1	TRBJ2-3	NA	TGTGCCAGCAGTGAATTGTGGACAGGGACCCCAGATACGCAGTATTTT	CASSELWTGTPDTQYF
TRBV21-1	NA	TRBJ1-5	NA	TGTGCCAGCAGCAGTAACCTTAGGGACGGATGTAGCAATCAGCCCCAGCATTTT	CASSSNLRDGCSNQPQHF
TRBV10-3	NA	TRBJ1-5	NA	TGTGCCATCAGTGAGTCGGGGACGGACCCTTATCAGCCCCAGCATTTT	CAISESGTDPYQPQHF
TRBV25-1	NA	TRBJ2-5	NA	TGTGCCAGCAGTGGGTTTCCTGGAAATATAGAGACCCAGTACTTC	CASSGFPGNIETQYF
TRBV5-4	NA	TRBJ1-2	NA	TGTGCCAGCAGTTTCCCGACAGGCGACTATGGCTACACCTTC	CASSFPTGDYGYTF
TRBV7-8	NA	TRBJ2-5	NA	TGTGCCAGCAGCCCTACGCCCCAGGAGACCCAGTACTTC	CASSPTPQETQYF
TRBV5-1	NA	TRBJ2-7	NA	TGCGCCAGCAGCCCTAAGACGGTGGCTTACGAGCAGTACTTC	CASSPKTVAYEQYF
TRBV5-6	TRBD1	TRBJ1-2	once	TGTGCCAGCAGTTTACTTGACAGGGGGGGTCACTATGGCTACACCTTC	CASSLLDRGGHYGYTF
TRBV5-5	TRBD2	TRBJ2-7	NA	TGTGCCAGCAGCTTGGTACTAGCGGTCGAATATTCAGAGCAGTACTTC	CASSLVLAVEYSEQYF
TRBV27	TRBD1	TRBJ1-5	few	TGTGCCAGCAGTTTATCACAGGGGTGGCAGCCCCAGCATTTT	CASSLSQGWQPQHF
TRBV19	TRBD1	TRBJ2-7	NA	TGTGCCAGTAGTATAGAAGACAGGGGATATAACGAGCAGTACTTC	CASSIEDRGYNEQYF
TRBV27	NA	TRBJ1-2	NA	TGTGCCAGCAGTTGGGGGGTGGACTATGGCTACACCTTC	CASSWGVDYGYTF
TRBV18	NA	TRBJ2-7	NA	TGTGCCAGCTCCGGACAGAAACTCAACTACGAGCAGTACTTC	CASSGQKLNYEQYF
TRBV19	NA	TRBJ2-1	NA	TGTGCCAGTAGTACTAGAGGTAATGAGCAGTTCTTC	CASSTRGNEQFF
TRBV11-1	NA	TRBJ1-6	few	TGTGCCAGCAGCTCCCCCGGGACTCATAATTCACCCCTCCACTTT	CASSSPGTHNSPLHF
TRBV7-9	NA	TRBJ2-7	once	TGTGCCAGCAGCCACCCAACAATACAGGGACTTTACGAGCAGTACTTC	CASSHPTIQGLYEQYF
TRBV4-1	NA	TRBJ1-1	once	TGCGCCAGCAGCTTGCGGGGGGCAGGCACTGAAGCTTTCTTT	CASSLRGAGTEAFF
TRBV19	NA	TRBJ2-3	NA	TGTGCCAGTAGTATTGTAGATACGCAGTATTTT	CASSIVDTQYF
TRBV19	TRBD2	TRBJ2-3	NA	TGTGCCAGTCACGACGCGGGACTAGCGGGCACAGATACGCAGTATTTT	CASHDAGLAGTDTQYF
TRBV27	NA	TRBJ1-4	NA	TGTGCCAGCAGTTTCCACGGACAGACTGCAACTAATGAAAAACTGTTTTTT	CASSFHGQTATNEKLFF
TRBV4-1	NA	TRBJ2-7	few	TGCGCCAGCAGCCAAGATCAAGGGGAGCTCTACGAGCAGTACTTC	CASSQDQGELYEQYF